The rows below give T cell receptor beta chains drawn from one sample of a study of CD8 T cells in ankylosing spondylitis. MiXCR was run by TCRdb on the 5' RACE reads, yielding one entry per CDR3 protein. The sample holds some 330,000 distinct CDR3 sequences, under 8.5% seen once. The specimen was blood, either unsorted or a sorted T cell fraction (not recorded which). These receptors all stem from a male donor with ankylosing spondylitis. The CDR3 runs from the conserved cysteine through the conserved F or W. Only part of the rows carry a size: once, few, many, or a class if the clone is expanded.

CASRRNRDNPAFF	TRBV12-3/TRBV12-4	TRBJ1-1	few
CASSPISGQSYEQYF	TRBV18	TRBJ2-7	few
CSARPSDGTDTQYF	TRBV20-1	TRBJ2-3	many
CASSFRTGDEQFF	TRBV7-9	TRBJ2-1	few
CASTKGRHTDTQYF	TRBV9	TRBJ2-3	few
CASSEGGANMNTEAFF	TRBV2	TRBJ1-1	few
CASSEGNTGELFF	TRBV2	TRBJ2-2	few
CASSLGPFEKLFF	TRBV7-2	TRBJ1-4	many
CASSGGAGNQPQHF	TRBV9	TRBJ1-5	few
CASSVGINQPQHF	TRBV9	TRBJ1-5	few
CASSLTAGFPYSYNEQFF	TRBV5-5	TRBJ2-1	NA
CASSLGREGTDTQYF	TRBV6-1	TRBJ2-3	few
CASSLAGTRGNEQFF	TRBV11-2	TRBJ2-1	few
CASSVSGSWNTDTQYF	TRBV9	TRBJ2-3	many
CSACSDGPFYEQYF	TRBV20-1	TRBJ2-7	many
CASSSSADPLNTGELFF	TRBV6-5	TRBJ2-2	few
CASSLRGRDNEQFF	TRBV11-3	TRBJ2-1	NA
CSVERRGAAEQYF	TRBV29-1	TRBJ2-7	NA
CAAGGRSSYNEQFF	TRBV10-3	TRBJ2-1	NA
CATSRDIMGLANRYEQYF	TRBV15	TRBJ2-7	few
CASSLGVVDEQYF	TRBV5-1	TRBJ2-7	NA
CASSASSSPPYGYTF	TRBV2	TRBJ1-2	many
CSPKWWSETQYF	TRBV20-1	TRBJ2-5	once
CASRRQYNQPQHF	TRBV2	TRBJ1-5	few
CASSLAQGAEQFF	TRBV5-1	TRBJ2-1	few
CASSLGEWETQYF	TRBV7-9	TRBJ2-5	NA
CASSQDPSRQSLTGELFF	TRBV14	TRBJ2-2	NA
CASSVDVEQFF	TRBV9	TRBJ2-1	few
CASSSLNTVAGELFF	TRBV7-8	TRBJ2-2	NA
CASKEGINEQFF	TRBV6-2/TRBV6-3	TRBJ2-1	few
CASSQVTYRRSAHNEQFF	TRBV4-3	TRBJ2-1	many
CASSLGSTNTGELFF	TRBV5-1	TRBJ2-2	NA
CARSRRAHSYEQYF	TRBV12-5	TRBJ2-7	NA
CSVEVGTGGTEAFF	TRBV29-1	TRBJ1-1	few
CASSLALLAGGTDTQYF	TRBV27	TRBJ2-3	few
CASSQVVARTGKPTEAFF	TRBV4-3	TRBJ1-1	NA
CASRWTGANLQETQYF	TRBV6-2/TRBV6-3	TRBJ2-5	few
CASSFIPGDEQFF	TRBV5-1	TRBJ2-1	many
CAWSKGLTGDIQYF	TRBV30	TRBJ2-4	few
CASSYSSGSGSYNEQFF	TRBV4-1	TRBJ2-1	many
CASSPYSPGQSKVLF	TRBV7-9	TRBJ1-1	many
CASSFGQGGIQETQYF	TRBV6-5	TRBJ2-5	NA